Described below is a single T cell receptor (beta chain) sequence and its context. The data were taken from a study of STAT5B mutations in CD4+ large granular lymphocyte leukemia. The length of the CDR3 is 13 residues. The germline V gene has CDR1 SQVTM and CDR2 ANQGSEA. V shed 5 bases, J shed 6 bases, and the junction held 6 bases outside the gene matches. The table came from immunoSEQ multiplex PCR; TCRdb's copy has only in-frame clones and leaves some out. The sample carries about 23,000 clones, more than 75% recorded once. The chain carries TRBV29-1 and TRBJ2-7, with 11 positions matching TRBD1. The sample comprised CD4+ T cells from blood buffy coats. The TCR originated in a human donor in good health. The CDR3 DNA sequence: TGCAGCGTTCTTGGGACAGGGGGTCGCGAGCAGTACTTC. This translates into CSVLGTGGREQYF.